This T cell receptor (beta chain) originates from a study of blood T cell repertoires in COVID-19. For the study at large: Acute and convalescent COVID-19 specimens originated in the United States, Italy and Spain.

Recruitment covered about two dozen US areas and drew participants whose ages spanned roughly 18 to 100 years. Clinical history reported by participants formed the basis on which cohorts were assigned. Trimming took 0 bases from V and 3 from J, leaving 12 bases between them. This CDR3 has 15 residues. Germline V CDR1 and CDR2: SGDLS, YYNGEE. Per the study methods: Researchers report that nucleated cell counts were estimated from reference gene primer amplification. The assay was immunoSEQ multiplex PCR, and TCRdb's table has in-frame clones only and misses some. V and J calls and clone size are as listed in that table; D and trimming were resolved from the DNA. The sample yields 380,000 or so clones, around 87% seen once.

The receptor's source is a man between 25 and 39 years old who had recovered from COVID-19. Sequenced input: PBMCs or T cells enriched from blood (not recorded which). The rearrangement uses TRBV9 and TRBJ1-2; D is unclear. CDR3 in DNA: TGTGCCAGCAGCGTAGCAGGTCCCCGTGACTATGGCTACACCTTC. Amino acids: CASSVAGPRDYGYTF.